This T cell receptor (beta chain) was sequenced in a study of human T cells and chemical hapten exposure. As for the study in general: Women made up most patients, who had alopecia areata, totalis or universalis. Points from the study as a whole: DPC sensitization did not alter TCRs above 1 in 1000 frequency. Expanded TCRs were compared with controls, and the expanded TCRs formed significantly more large CDR3 similarity clusters.

As to time point: patch test 3, about 24 weeks after DPC sensitization. Described treatment: therapeutic diphenylcyclopropenone sensitization with weekly scalp DPC. A few counts support this clonotype. Antigen: not known. Library construction involved attaching unique molecular identifiers to individual cDNA molecules, which allowed quantitative, reproducible TCR counting. TCRdb passed the RACE reads through MiXCR, listing each CDR3 protein once. This sample has about 200,000 distinct CDR3 sequences, with about 22% found just once. The junction had 7 bases not matched to a gene; V was cut back by 6 bases and J by 0 bases. CDR3 size: 15 residues. Germline CDR1 MNHEY, CDR2 SMNVEV (reference sequence).

This material consisted of whole blood, taken in connection with sensitization to the hapten diphenylcyclopropenone (DPC). The TCR comes from a woman in her forties with alopecia areata. Some clones in this sample may be carry-over from other donors' samples. The V call is TRBV27, the J call TRBJ1-2; the match to TRBD1 covers 7 bases. The CDR3 region has the DNA TGTGCCAGCAGCTCCGGGACAGATCCTAACTATGGCTACACCTTC. This codes for CASSSGTDPNYGYTF.